This paragraph reports one TCR beta chain. The 5'RACE template-switching step produced TCR cDNA and added a universal primer site and UMIs. TCRdb fed the 5' RACE reads into MiXCR, producing one record per CDR3 protein. The sample lists approximately 90,000 distinct CDR3 sequences, 13% occurring once. This record comes from a study of T cells after yellow fever vaccination. On the study more broadly: In the case of low-cell-number fractions, SMART-Seq v4 Ultra Low Input was used for preparation.

Study-level points and caveats: Bulk-population clonotypes that are abundant could appear as contaminants in FACS-sorted repertoires.

This TCR came from a man aged 18 to 30 who received the YFV17D yellow fever vaccine. The source material was CD8+ T cells not binding an NS4B(214-222) dextramer, sorted from PBMCs, sampled approximately 22 days after the first yellow fever vaccination.

The CDR3 spells CASSLLGGLSAGNTIYF. The CDR3 DNA sequence: TGCGCCAGCAGCCTGTTGGGGGGGCTATCGGCTGGAAACACCATATATTTT. This chain joins TRBV5-1 and TRBJ1-3; D perhaps matches TRBD1 (6 bases). CDR3 size: 17 residues. The germline CDR1 and CDR2 sequences are SGHRS and YFSETQ. The V end was cut by 4 bases, the J end by 2 bases, with 19 bases between.